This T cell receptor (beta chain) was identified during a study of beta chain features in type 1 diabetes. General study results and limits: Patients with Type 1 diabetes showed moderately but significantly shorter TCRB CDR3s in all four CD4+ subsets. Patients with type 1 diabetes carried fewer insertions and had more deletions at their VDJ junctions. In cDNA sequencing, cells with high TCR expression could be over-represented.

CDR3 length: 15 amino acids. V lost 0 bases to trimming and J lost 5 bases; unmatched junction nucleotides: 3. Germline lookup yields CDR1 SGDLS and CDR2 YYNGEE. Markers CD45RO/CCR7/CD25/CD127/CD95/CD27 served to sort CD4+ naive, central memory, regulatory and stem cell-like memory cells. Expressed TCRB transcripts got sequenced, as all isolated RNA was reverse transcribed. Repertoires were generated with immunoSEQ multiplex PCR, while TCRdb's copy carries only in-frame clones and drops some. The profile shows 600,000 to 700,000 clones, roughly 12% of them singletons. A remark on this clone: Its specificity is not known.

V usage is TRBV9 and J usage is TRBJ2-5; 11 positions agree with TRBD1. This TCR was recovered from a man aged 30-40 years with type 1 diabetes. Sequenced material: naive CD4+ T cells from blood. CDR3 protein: CASSVGTGGAETQYF. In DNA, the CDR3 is TGTGCCAGCAGCGTAGGGACAGGGGGCGCGGAGACCCAGTACTTC.